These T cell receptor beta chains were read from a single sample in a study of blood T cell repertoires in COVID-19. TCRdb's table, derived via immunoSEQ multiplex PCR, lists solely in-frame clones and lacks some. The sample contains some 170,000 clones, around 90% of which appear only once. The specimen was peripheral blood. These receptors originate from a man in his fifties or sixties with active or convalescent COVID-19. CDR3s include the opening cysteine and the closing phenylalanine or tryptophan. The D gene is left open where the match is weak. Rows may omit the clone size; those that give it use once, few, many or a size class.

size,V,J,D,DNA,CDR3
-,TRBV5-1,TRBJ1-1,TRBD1,TGCGCCAGCAGCTTGGATGGACAGGGTATTTACACTGAAGCTTTCTTT,CASSLDGQGIYTEAFF
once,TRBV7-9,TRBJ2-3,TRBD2,TGTGCCAGCAGCCGAGGGACTAGCGGGGCCAAGGATACGCAGTATTTT,CASSRGTSGAKDTQYF
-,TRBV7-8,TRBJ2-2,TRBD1,TGTGCCAGCAGCTTGACAGGGGGGACCGGGGAGCTGTTTTTT,CASSLTGGTGELFF
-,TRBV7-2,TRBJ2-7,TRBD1,TGTGCCAGCAGCCCCCGGGACAGGGTCTACGAGCAGTACTTC,CASSPRDRVYEQYF
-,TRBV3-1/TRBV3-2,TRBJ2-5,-,TGTGCCAGCAGCCAATATACGGGGGGCGTCGAGACCCAGTACTTC,CASSQYTGGVETQYF
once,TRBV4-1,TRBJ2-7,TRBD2,TGCGCCAGCAGTCTCCTAGCGGGACCTGGGGGAGGGCAGTACTTC,CASSLLAGPGGGQYF
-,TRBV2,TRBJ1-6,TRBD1,TGTGCCAGCAGGGTAGACAGGGAGGAAAATTCACCCCTCCACTTT,CASRVDREENSPLHF
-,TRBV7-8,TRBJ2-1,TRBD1,TGTGCCAGCAGCTTAGCGGGACAGAACTCCTACAATGAGCAGTTCTTC,CASSLAGQNSYNEQFF
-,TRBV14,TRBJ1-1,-,TGTGCCAGCAGCCCGCTGGGGGGAGGGAGCACTGAAGCTTTCTTT,CASSPLGGGSTEAFF
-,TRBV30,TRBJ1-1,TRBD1,TGTGCCTGCCTCTCAGGGGGGAGGAACACTGAAGCTTTCTTT,CACLSGGRNTEAFF